This record looks at one T cell receptor (beta chain) sequence and its context. The antigen is unknown. The sample comes from a study of PD-1 blockade in mismatch repair-deficient tumors. The wider study: All were previously treated, progressing patients with approximately 11 mismatch repair-deficient cancer types.

Findings of the study overall: After pembrolizumab, tumor-resident clones rose rapidly, then generally contracted before radiologic responses.

The TCR-sequenced patients were a few responders to pembrolizumab. V was clipped by 6 bases and J by 3 bases; unmatched bases: 0. The germline gives CDR1 WSHSY, CDR2 SAAADI. The CDR3 length is 13 residues. Data came from immunoSEQ multiplex PCR; TCRdb stores just in-frame clones and leaves some out. This repertoire shows some 97,000 clones, 82% found once; its top ten account for around 6.5%. The sequence was collected from an adult with mismatch repair-deficient cancer. This chain joins TRBV10-2 and TRBJ1-5; 9 bases match TRBD1. The specimen comprised peripheral blood, sampled 30 to 36 weeks after starting pembrolizumab. The CDR3 spells CASRQGANQPQHF. In DNA form, the CDR3 reads TGCGCCAGCAGACAGGGGGCCAATCAGCCCCAGCATTTT.